The 21 T cell receptor beta chains below all came from one sample that was sequenced in a study of T cells in Graves' hyperthyroidism and ophthalmopathy. Regions amplified from RNA transcripts were the TCR beta CDR3 regions. TCR CDR3 underwent first-round RT-PCR with the HTBI primer set. Using its own MiXCR run on the multiplex PCR reads, TCRdb lists one record per CDR3 protein. The sample carries around 300,000 distinct CDR3 sequences, less than 30% recorded once. Specimen: blood. The receptors here all came from a middle-aged man with Graves' hyperthyroidism that later progressed to Graves' ophthalmopathy.

At least ten counts were recorded for this clonotype. The V call is TRBV6-5, the J call TRBJ2-2, with D unresolved. The CDR3 length is 15 residues. Germline loops: CDR1 MNHEY, CDR2 SVGAGI. Trimming pared 5 bases from V and 1 base from J, leaving 11 bases between. This CDR3 is CASSHQSKNTGELFF. In nucleotides, the CDR3 is TGTGCCAGCAGTCATCAATCAAAGAACACCGGGGAGCTGTTTTTT.

The chain combines TRBV12-5 with TRBJ2-7, with 9 bases matching TRBD1. CDR3 length: 16 residues. J was trimmed by 1 base and V by 0 bases; bases with no gene match: 4. The germline CDR1 and CDR2 sequences are LGHNT and FRNRAP. CDR3 bases: TGTGCTAGTGGTTTGGTACTCGGACAGGGGTCCTACGAGCAGTACTTC. This gives the protein CASGLVLGQGSYEQYF.

This clonotype appeared a few times. V and J are TRBV5-1 and TRBJ1-1; D gene unclear. The CDR3 covers 13 residues. V lost 0 bases and J lost 5, with 8 bases in between. Germline V lookup: CDR1 SGHRS, CDR2 YFSETQ. The CDR3 DNA is TGCGCCAGCAGCTTGGAAAGTAAGACTGAAGCTTTCTTT. Its protein product is CASSLESKTEAFF.

This chain joins TRBV4-1 and TRBJ2-5, with 10 bases identical to TRBD1. The J segment lost 1 base and the V segment lost 6 bases, leaving 5 bases of the junction unmatched. The CDR3 totals 15 residues. CDR1 is MGHRA, CDR2 YSYEKL, per germline. The CDR3 protein is CASRVGQGFQETQYF. The CDR3 nucleotides read TGCGCCAGCAGGGTGGGACAGGGGTTCCAAGAGACCCAGTACTTC.

This clonotype was detected many times. The CDR3 region is CASSYRDQPLYEQYF. The CDR3 DNA reads as TGTGCCAGCAGTTACAGGGACCAGCCCCTCTACGAGCAGTACTTC. V gene TRBV6-5 combines with J gene TRBJ2-7; either TRBD1 or TRBD2 may supply D (5 bases each). Germline CDR1 reads MNHEY; CDR2 reads SVGAGI. The V and J ends lost 2 bases and 3 bases respectively, with 14 bases between them. The CDR3 length is 15 residues.

This clonotype has a count of ten or more. The chain links TRBV5-1 to TRBJ2-2, with 8 bases matching TRBD1. V lost 1 base, J lost 4 bases, and 3 bases stayed unmatched. Germline V gives CDR1 SGHRS, CDR2 YFSETQ. The CDR3 sequence is 15 residues long. The DNA for the CDR3 is TGCGCCAGCAGCTTGACAGGGGGTAGCACCGGGGAGCTGTTTTTT. Its protein product is CASSLTGGSTGELFF. Combining the CDR3 with reference TRBV5-1 and TRBJ2-2 gives the whole variable domain KAGVTQTPRYLIKTRGQQVTLSCSPISGHRSVSWYQQTPGQGLQFLFEYFSETQRNKGNFPGRFSGRQFSNSRSEMNVSTLELGDSALYLCASSLTGGSTGELFFGEGSRLTVL.

In its sample, this clonotype was seen many times. The CDR3 DNA follows: TGCGCCAGCAGCCAAGTAAAGGGGGCGCGGACCGGGGAGCTGTTTTTT. Its translation: CASSQVKGARTGELFF. The chain couples TRBV4-1 to TRBJ2-2; TRBD1 matches 7 bases. Germline V lookup: CDR1 MGHRA, CDR2 YSYEKL. CDR3 size: 16 residues. After removal of 1 base from V and 5 bases from J, the junction contained 7 bases not matched to a gene.

The chain couples TRBV3-1 to TRBJ2-2; weak D call: TRBD1 (6 bases). V lost 4 bases to trimming and J lost 8 bases, with 14 bases between them. Germline-derived CDR1 and CDR2 are LGHDT and YNNKEL (reference sequence). The CDR3 is 14 residues long. CDR3 nucleotides: TGTGCCAGCAGCCGGACAGCTTCGCCGGGGGAGCTGTTTTTT. Translating it yields CASSRTASPGELFF.

The sample holds many counts of this clonotype. The chain combines TRBV20-1 with TRBJ2-5; TRBD2 agrees at 11 bases. Germline lookup yields CDR1 DFQATT and CDR2 SNEGSKA (reference sequence). CDR3 length equals 17 residues. V lost 3 bases, J lost 7 bases, and 16 bases stayed unmatched. This CDR3 reads CSASSTSGRGLSGTQYF. The CDR3, as DNA: TGCAGTGCTAGTAGTACTAGCGGGAGAGGGCTCTCTGGGACCCAGTACTTC.

This chain uses TRBV12-3 or TRBV12-4 with TRBJ2-5; TRBD1 agrees at 7 bases. Trimming took 3 bases from V and 6 from J; bases not matched to a gene: 10. The CDR3 is made up of 15 amino acids. The CDR3 sequence is CASSFGEGGKKTQYF. CDR3 nucleotides: TGTGCCAGCAGTTTCGGGGAAGGGGGCAAGAAGACCCAGTACTTC.

This clonotype appeared many times. The rearrangement uses TRBV28 and TRBJ2-2; D remains unclear. The CDR3 is 13 amino acids. Germline CDR1 and CDR2: MDHEN and SYDVKM. V lost 8 bases and J 2 bases, leaving 9 bases between the germline ends. CDR3 region: CASGDFNTGELFF. DNA for the CDR3: TGTGCCAGCGGAGACTTCAACACCGGGGAGCTGTTTTTT.

This clonotype was recorded at least ten times. The V gene is TRBV2, the J gene TRBJ1-5, with 8 positions matching TRBD1. The junction had 4 bases not matched to a gene; V was cut back by 8 bases and J by 1 base. The V gene's germline CDR1 is SNHLY and CDR2 FYNNEI. The CDR3 runs to 14 residues. This CDR3 reads CASRTGLSNQPQHF. DNA for the CDR3: TGTGCCAGCCGGACAGGGTTAAGCAATCAGCCCCAGCATTTT.

The sample holds many counts of this clonotype. The genes are TRBV12-3 or TRBV12-4 and TRBJ2-4; TRBD2 matches 10 bases. CDR3 size: 18 residues. V was clipped by 2 bases and J by 0 bases; unmatched bases: 7. The CDR3 spells CASSLKGASGGAKNIQYF. The CDR3 coding sequence is TGTGCCAGCAGTTTAAAGGGGGCTAGCGGGGGAGCCAAAAACATTCAGTACTTC.

Only a few counts were recorded for this clonotype. The chain recombines TRBV6-4 with TRBJ2-2; no firm D call. V lost 0 bases to trimming and J lost 1 base, with 6 bases between them. The V gene's germline CDR1 is MRHNA and CDR2 SNTAGT. This CDR3 contains 15 residues. DNA of the CDR3: TGTGCCAGCAGTGACTCATGGGGGAACACCGGGGAGCTGTTTTTT. Its protein is CASSDSWGNTGELFF.

This chain connects TRBV7-9 to TRBJ2-7, with D perhaps TRBD2 (6 bases). Germline values: CDR1 SEHNR, CDR2 FQNEAQ (reference sequence). V was cut by 6 bases and J by 2 bases, with 14 bases left in between. The CDR3 covers 14 residues. Written as DNA, the CDR3 is TGTGCCAGCAGGGTAGACGGGGAGGCCTACGAGCAGTACTTC. Translation gives CASRVDGEAYEQYF.

This clonotype was counted many times. Lacking the conserved final phenylalanine or tryptophan, this CDR3 likely reflects a read error. V is TRBV5-1 and J is TRBJ2-1; D gene unclear. Germline assignment: CDR1 SGHRS and CDR2 YFSETQ. The CDR3 is 15 amino acids. The V end lost 0 bases, the J end lost 8 bases, and 15 bases lay between the germline ends. CDR3 in amino acids: CASSLGTHFADEQFL. In DNA, the CDR3 is TGCGCCAGCAGCTTGGGGACCCACTTTGCCGATGAGCAGTTCCTC.

This clonotype showed up many times. The V call is TRBV12-3 or TRBV12-4, the J call TRBJ1-2; 8 bases are shared with TRBD1. J lost 6 bases, V lost 1 base, and 1 base had no gene match. This CDR3 has 13 amino acids. The CDR3 nucleotides are TGTGCCAGCAGTTTAGGGGACAGGAATGGCTACACCTTC. It specifies CASSLGDRNGYTF.

This clonotype was recorded at least ten times. This chain joins TRBV30 and TRBJ1-2; D is unclear. V lost 4 bases and J 5 bases, leaving 8 bases between the germline ends. This CDR3 comprises 11 residues. Per the germline V gene, CDR1 is GTSNPN and CDR2 is SVGIG (reference sequence). CDR3 DNA: TGTGCCTGGAATGGTCAGTATGGCTACACCTTC. It specifies CAWNGQYGYTF.

This rearrangement joins TRBV30 to TRBJ2-7; possible D gene TRBD1, 6 bases. This CDR3 contains 17 residues. Trimming removed 2 bases at V and 0 bases at J, with 20 bases between. Germline CDR1 and CDR2: GTSNPN and SVGIG (reference sequence). CDR3 in DNA: TGTGCCTGGAGTTCTCGGACAGTAGCAGGTAGCTCCTACGAGCAGTACTTC. Translating gives CAWSSRTVAGSSYEQYF.

In its sample, this clonotype was seen many times. This chain connects TRBV9 to TRBJ2-2; 7 nucleotides match TRBD2. With 0 bases clipped from V and 1 base from J, the junction kept 3 bases outside the gene matches. This CDR3 comprises 16 residues. Per the germline V gene, CDR1 is SGDLS and CDR2 is YYNGEE. The CDR3 sequence: CASSVVPGGNTGELFF. CDR3 nucleotide sequence: TGTGCCAGCAGCGTAGTTCCGGGAGGGAACACCGGGGAGCTGTTTTTT.

Many counts were recorded for this clonotype. The V and J genes are TRBV29-1 and TRBJ1-5, with a possible D match to TRBD1 (6 bases). Germline CDR1 reads SQVTM; CDR2 reads ANQGSEA. Trimming pared 4 bases from V and 2 bases from J, leaving 9 bases between. The length of the CDR3 is 13 residues. CDR3 bases: TGCAGCGTTGCACAGGGTGGCAATCAGCCCCAGCATTTT. Its protein product is CSVAQGGNQPQHF.